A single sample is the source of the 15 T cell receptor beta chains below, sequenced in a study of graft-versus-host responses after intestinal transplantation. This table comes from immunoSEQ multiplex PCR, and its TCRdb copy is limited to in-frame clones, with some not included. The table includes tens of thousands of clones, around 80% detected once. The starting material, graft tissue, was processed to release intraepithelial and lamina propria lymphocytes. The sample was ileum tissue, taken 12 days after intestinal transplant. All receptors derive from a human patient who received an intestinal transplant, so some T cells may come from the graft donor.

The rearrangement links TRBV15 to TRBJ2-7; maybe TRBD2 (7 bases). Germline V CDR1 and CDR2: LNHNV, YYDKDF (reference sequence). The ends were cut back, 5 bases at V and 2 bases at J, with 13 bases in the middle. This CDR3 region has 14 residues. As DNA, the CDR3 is TGTGCCACCAGCGCGGGGGACAAACCCTACGAGCAGTACTTC. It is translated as CATSAGDKPYEQYF.

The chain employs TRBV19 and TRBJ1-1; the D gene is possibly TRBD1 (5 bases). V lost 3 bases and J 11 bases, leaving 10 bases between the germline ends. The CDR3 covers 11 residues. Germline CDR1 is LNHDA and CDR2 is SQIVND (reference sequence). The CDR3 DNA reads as TGTGCCAGTAGTATGGGCAGGGCGGCTTTCTTT. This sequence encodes CASSMGRAAFF.

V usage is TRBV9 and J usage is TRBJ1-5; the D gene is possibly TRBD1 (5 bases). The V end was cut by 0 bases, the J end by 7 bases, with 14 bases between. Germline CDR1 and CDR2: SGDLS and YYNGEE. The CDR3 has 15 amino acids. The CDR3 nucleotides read TGTGCCAGCAGCGTAGGGGGTGGGGCGGGGCAGCCCCAGCATTTT. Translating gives CASSVGGGAGQPQHF. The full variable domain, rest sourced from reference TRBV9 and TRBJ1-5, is DSGVTQTPKHLITATGQRVTLRCSPRSGDLSVYWYQQSLDQGLQFLIQYYNGEERAKGNILERFSAQQFPDLHSELNLSSLELGDSALYFCASSVGGGAGQPQHFGDGTRLSIL.

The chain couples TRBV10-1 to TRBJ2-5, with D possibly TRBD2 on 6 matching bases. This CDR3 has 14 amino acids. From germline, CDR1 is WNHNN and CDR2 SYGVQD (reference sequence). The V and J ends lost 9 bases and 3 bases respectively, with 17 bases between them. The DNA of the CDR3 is TGCGCCAGGGTCGGGGGTGCTCAAGAAGAGACCCAGTACTTC. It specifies CARVGGAQEETQYF.

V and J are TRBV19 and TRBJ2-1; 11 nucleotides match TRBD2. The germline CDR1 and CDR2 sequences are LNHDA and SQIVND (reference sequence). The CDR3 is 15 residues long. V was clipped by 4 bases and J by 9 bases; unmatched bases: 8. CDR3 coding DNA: TGTGCCAGTAGTACGGCTAGCGGGAGGTTCACTGAGCAGTTCTTC. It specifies CASSTASGRFTEQFF.

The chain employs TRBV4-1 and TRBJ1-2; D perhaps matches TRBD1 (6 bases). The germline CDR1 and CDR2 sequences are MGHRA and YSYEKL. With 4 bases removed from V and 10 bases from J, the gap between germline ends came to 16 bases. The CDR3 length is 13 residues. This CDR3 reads CASSPTSGTNYTF. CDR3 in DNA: TGCGCCAGCAGCCCGACGTCAGGGACAAACTACACCTTC.

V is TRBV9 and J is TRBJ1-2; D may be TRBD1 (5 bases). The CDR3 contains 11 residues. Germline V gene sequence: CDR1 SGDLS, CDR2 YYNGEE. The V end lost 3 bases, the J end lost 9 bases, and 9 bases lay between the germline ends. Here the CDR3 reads CASSEGWSYTF. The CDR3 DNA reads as TGTGCCAGCAGCGAGGGGTGGAGCTACACCTTC.

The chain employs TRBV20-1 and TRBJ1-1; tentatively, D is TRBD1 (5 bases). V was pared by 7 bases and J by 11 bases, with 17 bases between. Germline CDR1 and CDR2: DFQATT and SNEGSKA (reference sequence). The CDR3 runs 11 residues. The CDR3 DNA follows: TGCAGTGATGCGGGGGGGGGTAGGGCTTTCTTT. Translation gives CSDAGGGRAFF.

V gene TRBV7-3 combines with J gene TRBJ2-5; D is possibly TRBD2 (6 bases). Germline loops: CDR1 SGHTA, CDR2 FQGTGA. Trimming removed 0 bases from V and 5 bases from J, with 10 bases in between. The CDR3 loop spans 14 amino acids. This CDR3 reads CASSLTGRGETQYF. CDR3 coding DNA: TGTGCCAGCAGCTTAACCGGACGGGGGGAGACCCAGTACTTC.

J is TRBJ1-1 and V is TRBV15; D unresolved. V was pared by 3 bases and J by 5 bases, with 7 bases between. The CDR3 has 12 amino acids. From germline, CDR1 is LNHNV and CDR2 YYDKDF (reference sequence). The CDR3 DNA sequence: TGTGCCACCAGCAGTTTCGGGACTGAAGCTTTCTTT. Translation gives CATSSFGTEAFF.

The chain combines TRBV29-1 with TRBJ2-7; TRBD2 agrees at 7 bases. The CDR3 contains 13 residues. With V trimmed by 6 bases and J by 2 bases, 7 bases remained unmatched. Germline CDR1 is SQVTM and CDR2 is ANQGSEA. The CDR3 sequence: CSVQGGEAYEQYF. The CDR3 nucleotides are TGCAGCGTCCAGGGAGGGGAAGCCTACGAGCAGTACTTC.

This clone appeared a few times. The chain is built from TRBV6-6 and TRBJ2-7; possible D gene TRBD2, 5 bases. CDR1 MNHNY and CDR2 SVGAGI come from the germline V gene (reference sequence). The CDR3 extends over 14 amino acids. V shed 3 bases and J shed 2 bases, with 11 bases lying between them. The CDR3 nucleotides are TGTGCCAGCAGTTATGGTGAGGGAACCTACGAGCAGTACTTC. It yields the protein CASSYGEGTYEQYF.

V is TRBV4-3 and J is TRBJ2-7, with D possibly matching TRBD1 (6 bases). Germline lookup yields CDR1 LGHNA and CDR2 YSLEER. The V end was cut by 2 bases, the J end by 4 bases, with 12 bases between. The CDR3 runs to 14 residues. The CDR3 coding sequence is TGCGCCAGCAGCCAATCTCGACAGGCGTACGAGCAGTACTTC. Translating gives CASSQSRQAYEQYF.

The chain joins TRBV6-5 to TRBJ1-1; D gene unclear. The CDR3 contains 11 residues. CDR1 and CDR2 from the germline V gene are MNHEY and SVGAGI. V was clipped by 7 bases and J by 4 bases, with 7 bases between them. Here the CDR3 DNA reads TGTGCCAGCACGGGAGGCACTGAAGCTTTCTTT. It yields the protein CASTGGTEAFF.

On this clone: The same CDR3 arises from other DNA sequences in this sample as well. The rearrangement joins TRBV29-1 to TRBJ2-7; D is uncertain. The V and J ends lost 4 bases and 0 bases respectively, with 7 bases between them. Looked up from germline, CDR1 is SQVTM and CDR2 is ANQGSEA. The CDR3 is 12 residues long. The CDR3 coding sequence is TGCAGCGTTGGTCCGAGCTCCTACGAGCAGTACTTC. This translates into CSVGPSSYEQYF.